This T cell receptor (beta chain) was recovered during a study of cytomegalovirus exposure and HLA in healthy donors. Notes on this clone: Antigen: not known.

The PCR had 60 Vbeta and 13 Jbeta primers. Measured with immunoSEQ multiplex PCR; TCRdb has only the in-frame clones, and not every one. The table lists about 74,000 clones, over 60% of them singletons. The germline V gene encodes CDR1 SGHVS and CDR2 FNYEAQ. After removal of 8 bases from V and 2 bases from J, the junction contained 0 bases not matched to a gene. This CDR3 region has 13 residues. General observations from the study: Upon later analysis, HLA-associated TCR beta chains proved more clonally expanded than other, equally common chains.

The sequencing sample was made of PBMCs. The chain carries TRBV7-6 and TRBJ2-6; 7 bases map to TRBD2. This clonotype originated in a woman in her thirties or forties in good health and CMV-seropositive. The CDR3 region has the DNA TGTGCCAGCGCGGGGGCTGGGGCCAACGTCCTGACTTTC. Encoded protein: CASAGAGANVLTF.